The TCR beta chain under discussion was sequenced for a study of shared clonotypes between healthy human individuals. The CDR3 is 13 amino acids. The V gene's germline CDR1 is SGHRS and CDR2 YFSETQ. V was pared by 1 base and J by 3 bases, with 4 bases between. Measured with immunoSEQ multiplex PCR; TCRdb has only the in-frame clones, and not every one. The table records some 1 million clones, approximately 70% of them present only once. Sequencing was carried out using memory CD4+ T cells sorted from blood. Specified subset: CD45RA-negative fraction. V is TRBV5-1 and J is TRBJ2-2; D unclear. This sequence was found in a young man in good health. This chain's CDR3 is CASSLSDTGELFF. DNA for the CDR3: TGCGCCAGCAGCTTGTCTGACACCGGGGAGCTGTTTTTT.